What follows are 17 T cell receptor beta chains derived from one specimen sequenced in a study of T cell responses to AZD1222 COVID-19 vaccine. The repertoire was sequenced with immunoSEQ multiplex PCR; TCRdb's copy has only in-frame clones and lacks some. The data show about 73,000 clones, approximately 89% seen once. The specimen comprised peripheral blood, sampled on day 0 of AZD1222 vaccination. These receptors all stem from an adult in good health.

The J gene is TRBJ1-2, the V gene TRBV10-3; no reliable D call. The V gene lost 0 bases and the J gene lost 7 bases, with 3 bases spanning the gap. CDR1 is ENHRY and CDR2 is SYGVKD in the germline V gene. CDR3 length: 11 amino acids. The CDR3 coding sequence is TGTGCCATCAGTGAGTCTAGTGGCTACACCTTC. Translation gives CAISESSGYTF.

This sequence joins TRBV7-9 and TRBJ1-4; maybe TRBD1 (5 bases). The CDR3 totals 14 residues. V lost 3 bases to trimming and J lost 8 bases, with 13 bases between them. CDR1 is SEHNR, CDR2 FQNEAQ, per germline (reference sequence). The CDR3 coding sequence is TGTGCCAGCAGCTTGTTCGGCAGGGAGGAAAAACTGTTTTTT. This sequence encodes CASSLFGREEKLFF.

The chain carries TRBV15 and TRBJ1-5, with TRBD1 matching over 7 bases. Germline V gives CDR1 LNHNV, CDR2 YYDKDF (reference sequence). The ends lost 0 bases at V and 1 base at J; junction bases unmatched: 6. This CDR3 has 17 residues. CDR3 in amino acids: CATSRDFSRGSNQPQHF. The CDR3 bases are TGTGCCACCAGCAGAGATTTTTCCAGGGGGAGCAATCAGCCCCAGCATTTT. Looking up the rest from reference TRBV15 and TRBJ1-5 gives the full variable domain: DAMVIQNPRYQVTQFGKPVTLSCSQTLNHNVMYWYQQKSSQAPKLLFHYYDKDFNNEADTPDNFQSRRPNTSFCFLDIRSPGLGDTAMYLCATSRDFSRGSNQPQHFGDGTRLSIL.

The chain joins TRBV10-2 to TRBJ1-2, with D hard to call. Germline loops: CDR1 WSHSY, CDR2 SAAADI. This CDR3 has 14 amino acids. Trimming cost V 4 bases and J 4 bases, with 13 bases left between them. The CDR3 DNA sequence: TGCGCCAGCAGTGGCGGCAGCACCCGCTATGGCTACACCTTC. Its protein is CASSGGSTRYGYTF.

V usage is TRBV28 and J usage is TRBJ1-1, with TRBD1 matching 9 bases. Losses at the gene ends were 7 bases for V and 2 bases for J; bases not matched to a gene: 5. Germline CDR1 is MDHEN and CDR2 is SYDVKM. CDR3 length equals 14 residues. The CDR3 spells CASTRQGVNTEAFF. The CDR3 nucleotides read TGTGCCAGCACCCGACAGGGGGTAAACACTGAAGCTTTCTTT.

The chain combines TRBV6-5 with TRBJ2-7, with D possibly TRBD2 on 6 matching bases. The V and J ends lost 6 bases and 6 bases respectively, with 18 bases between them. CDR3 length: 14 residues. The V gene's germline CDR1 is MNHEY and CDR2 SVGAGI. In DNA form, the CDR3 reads TGTGCCAGCAGGGTCGGGTCAGCGGGCGGCGAGCAGTACTTC. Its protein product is CASRVGSAGGEQYF.

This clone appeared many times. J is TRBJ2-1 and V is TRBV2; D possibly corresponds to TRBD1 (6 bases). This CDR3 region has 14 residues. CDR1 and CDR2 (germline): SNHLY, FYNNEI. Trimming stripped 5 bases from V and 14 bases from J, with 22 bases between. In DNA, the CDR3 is TGTGCCAGCAGTACCGACCGTACAGGGATTTTAGAGTTCTTC. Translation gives CASSTDRTGILEFF.

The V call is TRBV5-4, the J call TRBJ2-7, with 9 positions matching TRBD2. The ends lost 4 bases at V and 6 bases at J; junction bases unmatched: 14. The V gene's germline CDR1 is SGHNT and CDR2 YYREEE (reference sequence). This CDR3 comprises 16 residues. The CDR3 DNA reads TGTGCCAGCAGCCAAGATGCTGGACTAGCGCCTCTCGAGCAGTACTTC. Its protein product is CASSQDAGLAPLEQYF.

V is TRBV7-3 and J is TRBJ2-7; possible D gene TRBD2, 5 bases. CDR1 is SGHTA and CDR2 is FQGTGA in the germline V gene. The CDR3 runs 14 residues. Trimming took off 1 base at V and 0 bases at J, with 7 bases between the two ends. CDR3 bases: TGTGCCAGCAGCTTAATGGGGAGCTCCTACGAGCAGTACTTC. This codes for CASSLMGSSYEQYF.

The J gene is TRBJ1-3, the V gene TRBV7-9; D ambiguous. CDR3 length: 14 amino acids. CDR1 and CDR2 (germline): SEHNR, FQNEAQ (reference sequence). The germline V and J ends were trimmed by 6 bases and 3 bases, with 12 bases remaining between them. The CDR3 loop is CASRNSADGNTIYF. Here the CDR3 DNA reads TGTGCCAGCAGGAATTCCGCTGATGGAAACACCATATATTTT. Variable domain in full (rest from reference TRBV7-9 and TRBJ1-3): DTGVSQNPRHKITKRGQNVTFRCDPISEHNRLYWYRQTLGQGPEFLTYFQNEAQLEKSRLLSDRFSAERPKGSFSTLEIQRTEQGDSAMYLCASRNSADGNTIYFGEGSWLTVV.

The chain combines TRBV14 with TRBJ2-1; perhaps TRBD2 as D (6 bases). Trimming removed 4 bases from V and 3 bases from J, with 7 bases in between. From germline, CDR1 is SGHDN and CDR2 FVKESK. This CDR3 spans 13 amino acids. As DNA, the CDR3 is TGTGCCAGCAGCCCGGGGGACTACAATGAGCAGTTCTTC. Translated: CASSPGDYNEQFF. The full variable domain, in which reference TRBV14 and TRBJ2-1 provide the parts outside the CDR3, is EAGVTQFPSHSVIEKGQTVTLRCDPISGHDNLYWYRRVMGKEIKFLLHFVKESKQDESGMPNNRFLAERTGGTYSTLKVQPAELEDSGVYFCASSPGDYNEQFFGPGTRLTVL.

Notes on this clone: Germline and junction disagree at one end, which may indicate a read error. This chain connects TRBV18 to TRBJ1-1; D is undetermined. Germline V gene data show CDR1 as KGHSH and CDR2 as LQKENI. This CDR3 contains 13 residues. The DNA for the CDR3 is TGTGCCAGCTCCCCACGGGAGGGAACTGAAGCTTTCTTT. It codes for CASSPREGTEAFF.

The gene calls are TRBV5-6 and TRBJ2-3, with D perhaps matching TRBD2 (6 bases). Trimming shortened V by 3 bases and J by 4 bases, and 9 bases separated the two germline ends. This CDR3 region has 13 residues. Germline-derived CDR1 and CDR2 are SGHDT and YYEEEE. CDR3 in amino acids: CASSWGGPDTQYF. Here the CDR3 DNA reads TGTGCCAGCAGCTGGGGAGGCCCAGATACGCAGTATTTT.

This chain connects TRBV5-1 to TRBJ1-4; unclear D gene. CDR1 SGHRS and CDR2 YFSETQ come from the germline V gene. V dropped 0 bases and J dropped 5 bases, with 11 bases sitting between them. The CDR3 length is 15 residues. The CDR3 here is CASSLVPNPNEKLFF. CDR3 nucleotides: TGCGCCAGCAGCTTGGTCCCGAACCCAAATGAAAAACTGTTTTTT.

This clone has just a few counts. The CDR3 is CASSDRVSGANVLTF. CDR3 DNA: TGTGCCAGCAGTGACAGGGTCTCTGGGGCCAACGTCCTGACTTTC. This sequence joins TRBV6-1 and TRBJ2-6; possible D gene TRBD1, 5 bases. Germline lookup yields CDR1 MNHNS and CDR2 SASEGT. CDR3 size: 15 residues. V lost 3 bases and J lost 0, with 6 bases in between.

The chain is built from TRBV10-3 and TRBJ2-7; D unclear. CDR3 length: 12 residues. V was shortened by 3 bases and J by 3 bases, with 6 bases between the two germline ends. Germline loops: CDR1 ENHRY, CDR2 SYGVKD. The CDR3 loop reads CAISEGVYEQYF. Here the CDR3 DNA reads TGTGCCATCAGTGAAGGAGTCTACGAGCAGTACTTC.

In DNA form, the CDR3 reads TGTGCCGTCGACAGGGGGAATACAGATACGCAGTATTTT. Translated: CAVDRGNTDTQYF. This sequence joins TRBV10-3 and TRBJ2-3; 9 bases map to TRBD1. The J segment lost 3 bases and the V segment lost 11 bases, leaving 6 bases of the junction unmatched. The CDR3 consists of 13 residues. Germline CDR1 is ENHRY and CDR2 is SYGVKD.